The 32 T cell receptor beta chains presented below share a single source sample, sequenced in a study of post-analysis software for immune sequencing data. For these TCRs, the target antigens are not known. Study-level points and caveats: About 5 TRBV segments, including TRBV5-6, TRBV5-1 and TRBV20-1, were more frequent in patients than controls.

Unique molecular identifiers were carried by the TCR beta cDNA libraries. TCRdb re-called the PCR reads through MiXCR, storing one row per CDR3 protein. The sample lists some 690,000 distinct CDR3 sequences, 59% occurring once. What was sequenced was blood. These receptors were collected from a girl aged 2 to 10 with multiple sclerosis.

This chain uses TRBV3-1 with TRBJ2-7; 7 nucleotides line up with TRBD1. The CDR3 runs to 15 residues. Germline CDR1 reads LGHDT; CDR2 reads YNNKEL (reference sequence). The V and J ends lost 2 bases and 10 bases, in that order; junction bases with no gene match: 14. CDR3 sequence: CASSQIGTDQGGQYF. Written as DNA, the CDR3 is TGTGCCAGCAGCCAAATAGGGACAGACCAAGGGGGCCAGTACTTC.

This chain connects TRBV12-3 or TRBV12-4 to TRBJ2-5; TRBD2 is a possible D gene (5 bases). Between the trimmed V and J ends, which lost 8 bases and 9 bases, there was a span of 19 bases. The CDR3 covers 13 residues. CDR3 in amino acids: CASGWESGWAQYF. The CDR3 DNA is TGTGCCAGCGGTTGGGAGTCTGGGTGGGCCCAGTACTTC.

This rearrangement joins TRBV20-1 to TRBJ2-3; TRBD1 aligns across 9 bases. CDR3 length equals 15 residues. V lost 2 bases and J lost 1; bases outside the gene matches: 4. CDR1 is DFQATT, CDR2 SNEGSKA, per germline (reference sequence). CDR3 amino acids: CSARNRDRGTDTQYF. CDR3 in DNA: TGCAGTGCTAGAAACCGGGACAGGGGCACAGATACGCAGTATTTT.

This chain links TRBV6-4 with TRBJ2-1; possibly TRBD2 for D (7 bases). Looked up from germline, CDR1 is MRHNA and CDR2 is SNTAGT. This CDR3 has 15 residues. V lost 5 bases, J lost 8 bases, and 19 bases lay in between. CDR3 region: CASSPEGEGPYEQFF. The CDR3 DNA is TGTGCCAGCAGTCCCGAGGGGGAGGGCCCCTATGAGCAGTTCTTC.

The chain combines TRBV5-1 with TRBJ2-7; 7 positions match TRBD1. This CDR3 comprises 14 residues. Germline V CDR1 and CDR2: SGHRS, YFSETQ. V was clipped by 4 bases and J by 5 bases; unmatched bases: 9. The CDR3 spells CASSLRQGFHEQYF. CDR3 in DNA: TGCGCCAGCAGCCTCAGACAGGGTTTCCACGAGCAGTACTTC.

The chain is built from TRBV7-9 and TRBJ2-7; 8 nucleotides agree with TRBD2. The CDR3 spans 13 residues. Unmatched junction bases numbered 13, after V lost 11 bases and J lost 7 bases. Germline CDR1 is SEHNR and CDR2 is FQNEAQ (reference sequence). The CDR3 region has the DNA TGTGCCGTAAAAGCGGGAGTAATCGATGAGCAGTACTTC. Protein product: CAVKAGVIDEQYF.

This clonotype occurred once. The chain employs TRBV6-6 and TRBJ1-2, with D unclear. Germline assignment: CDR1 MNHNY and CDR2 SVGAGI (reference sequence). The V end lost 0 bases, the J end lost 10 bases, and 18 bases lay between the germline ends. CDR3 length equals 15 residues. CDR3 sequence reads: CASSYSVTPQRDYTF. The CDR3 region has the DNA TGTGCCAGCAGTTACTCCGTGACGCCGCAAAGAGACTACACCTTC.

V and J are TRBV7-3 and TRBJ2-3, with TRBD1 matching 7 bases. Trimming at V came to 5 bases and at J to 0 bases, leaving 5 bases not matched to a gene. Germline V gene data show CDR1 as SGHTA and CDR2 as FQGTGA. The CDR3 runs to 15 residues. The CDR3: CASSRQGDSTDTQYF. DNA for the CDR3: TGTGCCAGCAGCAGACAGGGAGATAGCACAGATACGCAGTATTTT.

The CDR3, as DNA: TGCGCCAGCAGTACAGGGATCGCGGGGGGGCCAGATACGCAGTATTTT. It is translated as CASSTGIAGGPDTQYF. V is TRBV10-2 and J is TRBJ2-3; 9 positions agree with TRBD2. CDR1 WSHSY and CDR2 SAAADI come from the germline V gene. The V gene end was trimmed by 5 bases and the J gene end by 4 bases; junction bases not matched to a gene: 10. The CDR3 loop spans 16 amino acids.

CDR3 loop: CASTSTSGGAGELFF. CDR3 DNA sequence: TGTGCCAGCACCTCAACTAGTGGGGGTGCCGGGGAGCTGTTTTTT. The chain is built from TRBV27 and TRBJ2-2; D is perhaps TRBD1 or TRBD2 (5 bases each). CDR1 and CDR2 from the germline V gene are MNHEY and SMNVEV (reference sequence). V was pared by 7 bases and J by 6 bases, with 18 bases between. This CDR3 is 15 amino acids long.

The chain recombines TRBV4-3 with TRBJ1-2; no definite D call. This CDR3 spans 15 amino acids. Trimming left V 4 bases short and J 2 bases short, with 14 bases between. The germline V gene encodes CDR1 LGHNA and CDR2 YSLEER. In DNA, the CDR3 is TGCGCCAGCAGCCCAGGTCCGAGCGCGAACTATGGCTACACCTTC. Amino acid sequence: CASSPGPSANYGYTF.

This clonotype was detected only a few times. The rearrangement links TRBV4-1 to TRBJ2-3; no clear D gene. Germline CDR1 MGHRA, CDR2 YSYEKL. V shed 3 bases and J shed 4 bases, with 11 bases lying between them. The CDR3 is 14 amino acids. CDR3 DNA: TGCGCCAGCAGCCAGTTCGGGCCGGCAGATACGCAGTATTTT. It yields the protein CASSQFGPADTQYF.

This chain uses TRBV6-5 with TRBJ2-3; 9 nucleotides align to TRBD2. After removal of 6 bases from V and 3 bases from J, the junction contained 4 bases not matched to a gene. Germline V gene lookup returns CDR1 MNHEY and CDR2 SVGAGI. This CDR3 has 14 residues. The CDR3 spells CASRAGGPTDTQYF. DNA for the CDR3: TGTGCCAGCAGAGCGGGGGGACCGACAGATACGCAGTATTTT.

This clonotype was observed a few times. This chain connects TRBV12-3 or TRBV12-4 to TRBJ1-2; perhaps TRBD1 as D (5 bases). Trimming cost V 5 bases and J 3 bases, with 10 bases left between them. The CDR3 spans 13 residues. CDR3 protein: CASSLGVDYGYTF. For the CDR3, the DNA is TGTGCCAGCAGTCTAGGGGTGGACTATGGCTACACCTTC.

This chain links TRBV20-1 with TRBJ2-3; D call uncertain. Trimming removed 4 bases at V and 0 bases at J, with 8 bases between. The CDR3 has 13 residues. Germline-derived CDR1 and CDR2 are DFQATT and SNEGSKA (reference sequence). The CDR3 loop is CSAIPSSTDTQYF. The DNA for the CDR3 is TGCAGTGCTATCCCCTCTAGCACAGATACGCAGTATTTT.

This clonotype was observed a single time. The chain links TRBV10-3 to TRBJ2-5; D call uncertain. TRBJ2-7 matches the DNA end more closely, so the J call is doubtful. The V gene's germline CDR1 is ENHRY and CDR2 SYGVKD. There are 13 residues in the CDR3. The CDR3 nucleotides are TGTGCCATCAGTACGACATCCCCCCACGAGCAGTACTTC. Translating it yields CAISTTSPHEQYF.

This chain uses TRBV6-6 with TRBJ2-5; unclear D gene. The J call may be mistaken, given a closer DNA end match to TRBJ2-7. Germline V gene sequence: CDR1 MNHNY, CDR2 SVGAGI (reference sequence). There are 11 residues in the CDR3. Here the CDR3 DNA reads TGTGCCAGCAGGGTTTTAGACGAGCAGTACTTC. It yields the protein CASRVLDEQYF.

The rearrangement joins TRBV10-3 to TRBJ1-1, with unresolved D. The length of the CDR3 is 15 residues. Germline loops: CDR1 ENHRY, CDR2 SYGVKD. V was trimmed by 0 bases and J by 3 bases, leaving 11 bases between them. The CDR3: CAISESGAPDTEAFF. In nucleotides, the CDR3 is TGTGCCATCAGTGAGTCGGGCGCCCCGGACACTGAAGCTTTCTTT.

V and J are TRBV7-2 and TRBJ2-7; 10 positions agree with TRBD2. V shed 2 bases and J 3 bases; nucleotides not matched to a gene: 4. The CDR3 contains 15 residues. Germline V lookup: CDR1 SGHTA, CDR2 FQGNSA. The CDR3 here is CASSLSGGAVYEQYF. The DNA of the CDR3 is TGTGCCAGCAGCTTAAGCGGGGGGGCGGTCTACGAGCAGTACTTC.

V gene TRBV11-1 combines with J gene TRBJ1-4; 12 nucleotides align to TRBD1. The J segment lost 7 bases and the V segment lost 5 bases, leaving 26 bases of the junction unmatched. Germline V gives CDR1 SGHAT, CDR2 FQDESV (reference sequence). CDR3 length equals 22 residues. The chain's CDR3 is CASSRDVGGGSWDRGLAEKLFF. The CDR3 nucleotides are TGTGCCAGCAGCCGCGACGTCGGGGGCGGAAGTTGGGACAGGGGGCTGGCTGAAAAACTGTTTTTT. Using reference TRBV11-1 and TRBJ1-4 for the parts outside the CDR3, the full variable domain is EAEVAQSPRYKITEKSQAVAFWCDPISGHATLYWYRQILGQGPELLVQFQDESVVDDSQLPKDRFSAERLKGVDSTLKIQPAELGDSAMYLCASSRDVGGGSWDRGLAEKLFFGSGTQLSVL.

The genes are TRBV13 and TRBJ2-4; 8 bases fit TRBD1. J was trimmed by 2 bases and V by 2 bases; bases with no gene match: 2. The CDR3 spans 15 residues. The germline V gene encodes CDR1 PRHDT and CDR2 FYEKMQ (reference sequence). The CDR3 is CASSLRTGTKNIQYF. The CDR3, as DNA: TGTGCCAGCAGCTTAAGGACAGGGACCAAAAACATTCAGTACTTC.

V usage is TRBV29-1 and J usage is TRBJ1-2, with 7 bases aligning to TRBD1. The CDR3 has 13 residues. Trimming cost V 4 bases and J 4 bases; bases outside gene matches: 6. The germline V gene has CDR1 SQVTM and CDR2 ANQGSEA. CDR3 in amino acids: CSVVAGGAYGYTF. The DNA for the CDR3 is TGCAGCGTTGTAGCAGGGGGGGCCTATGGCTACACCTTC.

The rearrangement uses TRBV6-6 and TRBJ2-5, with D perhaps assigned TRBD1 or TRBD2 (6 bases each). The germline V gene has CDR1 MNHNY and CDR2 SVGAGI (reference sequence). The CDR3 consists of 15 residues. Trimming pared 10 bases from V and 4 bases from J, leaving 22 bases between. CDR3 bases: TGTGCCACCGACGGGACTGACAGGTTTGGAGAGACCCAGTACTTC. This sequence encodes CATDGTDRFGETQYF.

This clonotype rates as medium-sized (0.01 to 0.1%). The chain is built from TRBV7-9 and TRBJ2-1; 10 nucleotides align to TRBD2. Trimming took 8 bases from V and 7 from J; bases not matched to a gene: 17. CDR3 size: 17 residues. Germline V CDR1 and CDR2: SEHNR, FQNEAQ (reference sequence). The CDR3 protein is CASAIDLAGVGGNEQFF. CDR3 in DNA: TGTGCCAGCGCCATCGATCTAGCGGGAGTGGGTGGAAATGAGCAGTTCTTC.

This chain joins TRBV15 and TRBJ2-7; D perhaps matches TRBD1 (5 bases). V was trimmed by 2 bases and J by 5 bases, leaving 16 bases between them. The germline CDR1 and CDR2 sequences are LNHNV and YYDKDF (reference sequence). The CDR3 runs 15 residues. As DNA, the CDR3 is TGTGCCACCAGCAGATCTGGGTCGGACATCAACGAGCAGTACTTC. Its protein product is CATSRSGSDINEQYF.

This rearrangement joins TRBV5-6 to TRBJ1-6; 8 nucleotides agree with TRBD1. This CDR3 has 14 amino acids. J was trimmed by 8 bases and V by 5 bases; bases with no gene match: 6. Germline assignment: CDR1 SGHDT and CDR2 YYEEEE. CDR3 sequence reads: CASSPGTGDSPLHF. The CDR3 DNA follows: TGTGCCAGCAGTCCCGGGACAGGAGATTCACCCCTCCACTTT.

This clonotype was seen more than once but under ten times. V is TRBV29-1 and J is TRBJ1-5, with D possibly matching TRBD1 (5 bases). This CDR3 is 16 amino acids long. Germline CDR1 and CDR2: SQVTM and ANQGSEA. Trimming pared 2 bases from V and 5 bases from J, leaving 19 bases between. CDR3 nucleotide sequence: TGCAGCGTTGAAACTGGGAGATCCAGGGATCATCAGCCCCAGCATTTT. Protein sequence: CSVETGRSRDHQPQHF.

The CDR3: CAIGKGQDNEQFF. The CDR3 DNA sequence: TGTGCCATCGGGAAGGGGCAAGACAATGAGCAGTTCTTC. The genes are TRBV10-3 and TRBJ2-1; D might be TRBD1 (5 bases). Trimming shortened V by 8 bases and J by 5 bases, and 13 bases separated the two germline ends. CDR1 ENHRY and CDR2 SYGVKD come from the germline V gene. The CDR3 contains 13 residues.

This clonotype has a handful of counts. The chain employs TRBV7-2 and TRBJ2-1, with 12 bases that match TRBD2. Trimming took 5 bases from V and 7 from J; bases not matched to a gene: 12. Looked up from germline, CDR1 is SGHTA and CDR2 is FQGNSA. The length of the CDR3 is 17 residues. The CDR3 DNA follows: TGTGCCAGCAGCCTCGTAGCGGGACTAGCGGGTAGGAATGAGCAGTTCTTC. This gives the protein CASSLVAGLAGRNEQFF.

The chain combines TRBV9 with TRBJ1-1, with 11 bases matching TRBD1. V lost 4 bases, J lost 5 bases, and 10 bases stayed unmatched. The CDR3 spans 16 residues. The germline V gene encodes CDR1 SGDLS and CDR2 YYNGEE. The DNA for the CDR3 is TGTGCCAGCAGCTTATCCGGGACAGGGGGGTGGACTGAAGCTTTCTTT. Translation: CASSLSGTGGWTEAFF.

With respect to this clonotype: One end of the junction fails to match germline, which may point to a read error. V and J are TRBV5-6 and TRBJ2-2, with D perhaps assigned TRBD1 or TRBD2 (5 bases each). The CDR3 runs to 15 residues. CDR1 and CDR2 (germline): SGHDT, YYEEEE. The CDR3 region is CASSLRVMDTGELFF. The CDR3 region has the DNA TGTGCCAGCAGCCTGAGGGTGATGGACACCGGGGAGTTGTTTTTT.

The chain links TRBV12-3 or TRBV12-4 to TRBJ1-2, with 7 bases aligning to TRBD1. This CDR3 comprises 13 residues. With 6 bases clipped from V and 7 bases from J, the junction kept 8 bases outside the gene matches. CDR3 DNA: TGTGCCAGCAGCTTTACAGGGGTGGTTGGCTACACCTTC. Translation: CASSFTGVVGYTF.